These T cell receptor beta chains were read from a single sample in a study of CD4+ T cells in melanoma. Generated by immunoSEQ multiplex PCR, the TCRdb table keeps only in-frame clones and is missing some. The sample contains around 100,000 clones, around 92% of which appear only once. The specimen sequenced was peripheral blood. The receptors here all came from a human donor with melanoma. Both conserved end residues are part of each CDR3. The order of the fields is CDR3 length, V gene, D gene, J gene, CDR3 protein. D genes are given only for firm matches.

18	TRBV7-9	-	TRBJ2-2	CASSPRNPGQGNTGELFF
15	TRBV6-5	-	TRBJ1-4	CASSYGRTANEKLFF
11	TRBV20-1	-	TRBJ2-5	CSAQGQETQYF
15	TRBV7-9	-	TRBJ1-2	CASSLVAGENYGYTF
13	TRBV7-9	TRBD2	TRBJ2-5	CASSASGRGTQYF
13	TRBV7-2	-	TRBJ1-1	CASSLERETEAFF
14	TRBV6-6	TRBD1	TRBJ1-3	CASTRGGATNTIYF
14	TRBV10-2	-	TRBJ2-7	CASSDVVISYEQYF
12	TRBV28	-	TRBJ2-7	CASKVENYEQYF
15	TRBV4-1	TRBD2	TRBJ2-7	CASSHGTSGTYEQYF
13	TRBV27	-	TRBJ1-2	CASSLGGYGGYTF
18	TRBV28	-	TRBJ1-6	CASSSPGITSSYNSPLHF
18	TRBV6-4	-	TRBJ2-7	CASSDPSVPSQSSYEQYF
14	TRBV4-3	TRBD2	TRBJ2-3	CASSQETGGDTQYF
17	TRBV7-9	-	TRBJ2-5	CASSQKPPPGVQETQYF
14	TRBV6-5	-	TRBJ1-1	CASSPRDTYTEAFF
15	TRBV7-2	-	TRBJ1-1	CASSLAETVNTEAFF
16	TRBV27	TRBD2	TRBJ2-3	CASSLVLAGGPDTQYF
14	TRBV18	-	TRBJ2-3	CASSPLAPTDTQYF
15	TRBV7-9	TRBD2	TRBJ2-7	CASSLVLAGVDEQYF
17	TRBV9	TRBD1	TRBJ1-6	CASSATQGASYNSPLHF
13	TRBV19	-	TRBJ1-4	CASSMERYEKLFF
14	TRBV7-9	TRBD2	TRBJ2-7	CASSLVGTSGEQYF
14	TRBV6-5	-	TRBJ1-1	CASRIGGRFAEAFF
15	TRBV4-2	TRBD1	TRBJ1-4	CASSQGRQGNEKLFF
14	TRBV13	-	TRBJ2-4	CASRTGLAKNIQYF
13	TRBV29-1	-	TRBJ2-3	CSGEAGGTDTQYF
17	TRBV5-1	TRBD2	TRBJ2-7	CASSTTNRGGYPYEQYF
13	TRBV28	-	TRBJ1-4	CASSFQLNEKLFF
16	TRBV19	-	TRBJ1-1	CASSIDLWRQDVEAFF
14	TRBV5-4	TRBD1	TRBJ2-7	CASSSDRGQYEQYF
12	TRBV2	-	TRBJ2-5	CASTLDTEAQYF
16	TRBV5-8	TRBD1	TRBJ2-2	CASRPGQGKYTGELFF
13	TRBV15	-	TRBJ1-1	CATKWGRDTEAFF
18	TRBV4-1	-	TRBJ1-4	CASSQESGSKGTNEKLFF
11	TRBV29-1	-	TRBJ1-1	CSVYMGTEAFF